These 11 T cell receptor beta chains were sequenced from one sample in a study of cytomegalovirus exposure and HLA in healthy donors. PCR involved 60 Vbeta and 13 Jbeta primers. Method: immunoSEQ multiplex PCR; TCRdb's copy keeps in-frame clones and lacks some. The sample includes over 80,000 clones, about 79% of them seen just once. The sample consisted of PBMCs. The receptors originated from a man in his fifties or sixties in good health and CMV-seronegative.

The chain employs TRBV30 and TRBJ2-7; 8 bases align to TRBD1. V lost 0 bases to trimming and J lost 4 bases; unmatched junction nucleotides: 8. Germline CDR1 and CDR2: GTSNPN and SVGIG (reference sequence). This CDR3 is 15 amino acids long. CDR3 nucleotides: TGTGCCTGGAGTGTACGGACAGGGAAGGGGTACGAGCAGTACTTC. Protein: CAWSVRTGKGYEQYF.

This chain joins TRBV28 and TRBJ2-7; 7 positions agree with TRBD1. Per the germline V gene, CDR1 is MDHEN and CDR2 is SYDVKM. Trimming cost V 8 bases and J 6 bases; bases outside gene matches: 10. The CDR3 covers 13 residues. CDR3 coding DNA: TGTGCCAGCCGGTGGACAGGACGGGGCGAGCAGTACTTC. Encoded protein: CASRWTGRGEQYF.

The chain employs TRBV9 and TRBJ2-7; perhaps TRBD2 as D (6 bases). The germline gives CDR1 SGDLS, CDR2 YYNGEE. The CDR3 loop spans 16 amino acids. V gave up 3 bases and J gave up 6 bases, with 22 bases separating them. CDR3 DNA: TGTGCCAGCAGCGGCGGACGGAGGACTGGCGGGACCGAGCAGTACTTC. This gives the protein CASSGGRRTGGTEQYF.

The CDR3 region is CASSSRTIYNEQFF. DNA for the CDR3: TGTGCCAGCAGCTCAAGGACTATCTACAATGAGCAGTTCTTC. The V gene is TRBV13, the J gene TRBJ2-1; D may be TRBD2 (6 bases). V was shortened by 4 bases and J by 3 bases, with 10 bases between the two germline ends. Per the germline V gene, CDR1 is PRHDT and CDR2 is FYEKMQ (reference sequence). There are 14 residues in the CDR3.

The CDR3 is CASSFLADSKTQYF. The CDR3 DNA reads TGTGCCAGCAGCTTCCTTGCGGACTCCAAGACCCAGTACTTC. The V and J genes are TRBV11-2 and TRBJ2-5, with a weak D call TRBD2 (5 bases). The V gene lost 3 bases and the J gene lost 6 bases, with 14 bases spanning the gap. The germline V gene has CDR1 SGHAT and CDR2 FQNNGV. The CDR3 runs 14 residues.

The V and J genes are TRBV12-2 and TRBJ2-7; TRBD2, the D gene given by the table, was not confirmed from the DNA. TRBV12-2 is a recognized pseudogene. The CDR3 consists of 20 residues. The DNA for the CDR3 is TGTGCAAGTCGCTTAGCGCGCTTCGCCCCACAGCGGACTTATTCCTACGAGCAGTACTTC. This gives the protein CASRLARFAPQRTYSYEQYF.

V and J are TRBV28 and TRBJ2-6, with 8 bases lining up with TRBD1. The CDR3 loop spans 18 amino acids. CDR1 and CDR2 from the germline V gene are MDHEN and SYDVKM. V trimming: 4 bases; J trimming: 0 bases; junction bases outside the gene matches: 8. In DNA, the CDR3 is TGTGCCAGCAGTTCCGACAGGGGATTAATCTCTGGGGCCAACGTCCTGACTTTC. It is translated as CASSSDRGLISGANVLTF.

The chain is built from TRBV14 and TRBJ2-3; 11 nucleotides line up with TRBD2. CDR1 SGHDN and CDR2 FVKESK come from the germline V gene. The CDR3 is 16 residues long. V gave up 5 bases and J gave up 0 bases; unmatched junction bases: 4. The CDR3 nucleotides are TGTGCCAGCAGCTCGGGACTAGCGGCGAGCACAGATACGCAGTATTTT. Its protein is CASSSGLAASTDTQYF.

The J gene is TRBJ1-5, the V gene TRBV4-1, with TRBD1 matching over 7 bases. The CDR3 sequence is 16 residues long. The germline V gene has CDR1 MGHRA and CDR2 YSYEKL. The J segment lost 3 bases and the V segment lost 3 bases, leaving 8 bases of the junction unmatched. The CDR3, as DNA: TGCGCCAGCAGCCAGGGGCCGACAGGGACCAATCAGCCCCAGCATTTT. Its translation is CASSQGPTGTNQPQHF.

This sequence joins TRBV5-4 and TRBJ2-7; TRBD1 matches at 12 bases. The V segment lost 4 bases and the J segment 2 bases; nucleotides outside the gene matches: 7. CDR1 and CDR2 (germline): SGHNT, YYREEE (reference sequence). The CDR3 totals 16 residues. Here the CDR3 reads CASSTGRDRGPYEQYF. The CDR3 DNA sequence: TGTGCCAGCAGCACCGGCCGGGACAGGGGGCCCTACGAGCAGTACTTC.

The J gene is TRBJ2-3, the V gene TRBV25-1, with 9 nucleotides matching TRBD1. The J segment lost 3 bases and the V segment lost 1 base, leaving 8 bases of the junction unmatched. The CDR3 runs 17 residues. Germline lookup yields CDR1 MGHDK and CDR2 SYGVNS. The CDR3 here is CASSEFARTGVTDTQYF. Here the CDR3 DNA reads TGTGCCAGCAGTGAATTCGCTCGGACAGGGGTAACAGATACGCAGTATTTT.